This T cell receptor (beta chain) appears in the sequencing data of a study of T cell responses to AZD1222 COVID-19 vaccine (dated by TCRdb to the early 2020s). Describing the broader study: AZD1222 recipients given second doses at about 4 weeks or at about 12 weeks were pooled, since spike-specific TCR depth and breadth were not found to differ between the two schedules. TCR sequencing covered approximately 230 trial participants: around 210 given two doses of AZD1222 and about 26 given two doses of MenACWY control vaccine. Trial participants were enrolled into age subgroups of 18-55, 56-69 and 70-plus years, which contained about 150, 28 and 57 TCR-sequenced participants, respectively.

Remarks on this clone: Its antigen is currently not known. No base quality values were provided; no much bigger clone lies one nucleotide off.

Here is what the overall study found, with its caveats: Only a handful of AZD1222 recipients were SARS-CoV-2 seropositive at baseline, limiting conclusions about previously exposed vaccinees. Participants were mostly white British, with more females than males. The authors suggested clonal diversity may have been underestimated. After two AZD1222 doses, both the breadth and the depth of spike-specific TCRs were significantly higher than at day 0 and than in MenACWY recipients. Epitopes outside the regions mutated in the B.1.351 and B.1.1.7 variants were reportedly recognized by nearly half of the unique spike-specific TCRs. No day 14 peak-response samples were available, so repertoires were characterized only after the peak T cell response. In the small 56-69-year group, the increase in depth fell short of significance, most likely because of low power. The whole spike protein was spanned by vaccine-associated CD4 TCRs, and dominant responses were seen in regions 160-218 and 743-854.

The CDR3 regions of human TCRbeta chains were analyzed by immunosequencing. As for the original processing: TCRs in the repertoires were matched against a reference library of SARS-CoV-2-specific TCRs that had been generated with the MIRA antigen-specificity platform. Breadth was defined as the fraction of unique TCRs that were SARS-CoV-2-associated, and depth was defined as the fraction of total T cells that were SARS-CoV-2-associated. Using the MIRA data, every spike-specific TCR was mapped to the spike region that the TCR reacted to and assigned to either a CD4 or a CD8 class. Log10-transformed breadth and depth values were compared by one-way ANOVA with Sidak's multiple comparisons tests. The immuneACCESS repertoire file appears here via TCRdb, limited to in-frame rearrangements. These files lack a portion of the clones; in checked studies, under half of the deficit traces to unresolved V genes, and the cause of the others is not known. That table is the source of V, J and clone size, and D and trimming were worked out from the DNA. The sample records about 130,000 clones, around 90% of which are singletons. The ten largest clones take up less than 2% of the sample.

The time point label for this specimen denotes: baseline before first vaccination. Samples from vaccinated people were obtained from the UK trials COV001 and COV002, which included a single-blind randomized controlled phase 2/3 trial of AZD1222 (ChAdOx1 nCoV-19) in healthy adults. Trial participant PBMC samples were collected at day 0 and day 28 after the second dose for TCRbeta chain sequencing. At the junction V is shortened by 3 bases and J by 0 bases, with 15 bases in between. The germline V gene specifies KGHSH as CDR1 and LQKENI as CDR2. The CDR3 spans 17 residues, from the cysteine through the phenylalanine. The CDR3 DNA has 51 bases and is translated from base 1.

The rearrangement joined TRBV18 to TRBJ1-5, with the D gene uncertain. The sequence derives from an adult in good health. This sample comprised peripheral blood, obtained on day 0 of AZD1222 vaccination. The DNA sequence reads TGTGCCAGCTCACCCTACGTACGGGAGTATAGCAATCAGCCCCAGCATTTT. The resulting protein is CASSPYVREYSNQPQHF.